This TCR beta chain was captured in a study of blood T cell repertoires in COVID-19. Study as a whole: There were acute and convalescent COVID-19 samples, and they came from the United States, Italy and Spain. The cDNA or gDNA used as material had been derived from T cells, B-cell-depleted T cells, or PBMCs.

Original data processing: Amplified reference gene primers provided the basis for estimating nucleated cell counts. Data came from immunoSEQ multiplex PCR; TCRdb stores just in-frame clones and leaves some out. The V and J calls and clone size were taken over from that table, and D and trimming were inferred from the DNA. The data show about 100,000 clones, 70% to 90% seen once. CDR3 length equals 18 residues. The V gene end was trimmed by 1 base and the J gene end by 4 bases; junction bases not matched to a gene: 12. From germline, CDR1 is MGHDK and CDR2 SYGVNS. Recruited during active infection, patients (from Seattle) were subsequently followed longitudinally.

Sequences were obtained from peripheral blood. The gene calls are TRBV25-1 and TRBJ2-2, with 7 bases fitting TRBD1. The receptor comes from a human donor with COVID-19, enrolled during active disease. The donor label of this sample is uncertain. The CDR3 here is CASSELAQTGRTTGELFF. DNA of the CDR3: TGTGCCAGCAGTGAATTAGCCCAGACAGGGCGTACCACCGGGGAGCTGTTTTTT.